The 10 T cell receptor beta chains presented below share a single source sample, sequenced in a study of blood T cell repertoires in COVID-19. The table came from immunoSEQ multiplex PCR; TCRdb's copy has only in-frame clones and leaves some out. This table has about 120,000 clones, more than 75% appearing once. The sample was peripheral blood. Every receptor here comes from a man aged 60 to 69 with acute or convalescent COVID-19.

CDR3 in amino acids: CASSYSSAGVGYEQYF. The CDR3 DNA reads TGTGCCAGCAGTTACTCATCAGCGGGAGTCGGATACGAGCAGTACTTC. The chain couples TRBV6-2 or TRBV6-3 to TRBJ2-7; 8 bases are a match to TRBD2. Germline V lookup: CDR1 MNHEY, CDR2 SVGEGT. The trim removed 0 bases at V and 4 bases at J, leaving 8 bases unmatched. This CDR3 has 16 amino acids.

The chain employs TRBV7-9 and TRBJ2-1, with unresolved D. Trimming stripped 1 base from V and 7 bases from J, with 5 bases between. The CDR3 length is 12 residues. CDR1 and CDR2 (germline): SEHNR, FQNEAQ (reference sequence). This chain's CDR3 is CASSLDWNEQFF. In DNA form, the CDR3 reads TGTGCCAGCAGCTTAGACTGGAATGAGCAGTTCTTC.

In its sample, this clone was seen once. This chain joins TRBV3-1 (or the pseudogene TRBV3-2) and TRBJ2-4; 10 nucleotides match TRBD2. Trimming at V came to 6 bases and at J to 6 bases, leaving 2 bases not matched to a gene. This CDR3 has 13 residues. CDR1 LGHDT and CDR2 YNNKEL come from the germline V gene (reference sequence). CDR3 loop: CASSLAGVNIQYF. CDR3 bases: TGTGCCAGCAGTCTAGCGGGAGTAAACATTCAGTACTTC.

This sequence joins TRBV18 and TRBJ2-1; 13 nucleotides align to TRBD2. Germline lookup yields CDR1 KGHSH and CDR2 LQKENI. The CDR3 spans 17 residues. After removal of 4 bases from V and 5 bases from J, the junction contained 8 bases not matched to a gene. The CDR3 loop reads CASSRWTSGSIDNEQFF. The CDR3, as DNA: TGTGCCAGCTCACGGTGGACTAGCGGGAGTATTGACAATGAGCAGTTCTTC.

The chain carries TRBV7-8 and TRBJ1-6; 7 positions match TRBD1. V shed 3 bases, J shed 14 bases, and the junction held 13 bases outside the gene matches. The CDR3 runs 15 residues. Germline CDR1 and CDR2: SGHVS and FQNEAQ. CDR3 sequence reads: CASSFPGQDGGALHF. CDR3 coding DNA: TGTGCCAGCAGCTTCCCCGGACAGGACGGTGGAGCCCTCCACTTT.

The CDR3 DNA sequence: TGTGCCAGCTCCGGACTAGCGGGCGGGGAGCTGTTTTTT. Residues: CASSGLAGGELFF. The chain is built from TRBV6-4 and TRBJ2-2; 11 positions agree with TRBD2. Looked up from germline, CDR1 is MRHNA and CDR2 is SNTAGT. The CDR3 covers 13 residues. V lost 8 bases, J lost 7 bases, and 3 bases stayed unmatched.

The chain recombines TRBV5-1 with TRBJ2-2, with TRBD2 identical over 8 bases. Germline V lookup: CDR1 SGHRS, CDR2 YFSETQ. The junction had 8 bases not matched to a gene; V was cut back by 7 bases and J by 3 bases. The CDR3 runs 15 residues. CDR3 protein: CASSRTSFYTGELFF. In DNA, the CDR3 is TGCGCCAGCTCTAGGACTAGCTTTTACACCGGGGAGCTGTTTTTT. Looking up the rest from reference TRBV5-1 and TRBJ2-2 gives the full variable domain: KAGVTQTPRYLIKTRGQQVTLSCSPISGHRSVSWYQQTPGQGLQFLFEYFSETQRNKGNFPGRFSGRQFSNSRSEMNVSTLELGDSALYLCASSRTSFYTGELFFGEGSRLTVL.

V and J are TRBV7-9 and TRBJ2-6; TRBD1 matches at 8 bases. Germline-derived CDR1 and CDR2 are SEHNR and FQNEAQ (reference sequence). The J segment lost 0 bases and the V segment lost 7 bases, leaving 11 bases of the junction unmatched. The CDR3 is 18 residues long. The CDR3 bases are TGTGCCAGCACCACCACGGACAGGGTCCCCTCTGGGGCCAACGTCCTGACTTTC. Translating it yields CASTTTDRVPSGANVLTF.

The CDR3 here is CASSHSAGRNEQFF. CDR3 DNA sequence: TGTGCCAGCAGCCATTCGGCGGGTCGGAATGAGCAGTTCTTC. The chain has TRBV3-1 (or the pseudogene TRBV3-2) and TRBJ2-1; D perhaps matches TRBD2 (5 bases). Trimming took off 3 bases at V and 7 bases at J, with 13 bases between the two ends. CDR1 LGHDT and CDR2 YNNKEL come from the germline V gene (reference sequence). The CDR3 is made up of 14 amino acids.

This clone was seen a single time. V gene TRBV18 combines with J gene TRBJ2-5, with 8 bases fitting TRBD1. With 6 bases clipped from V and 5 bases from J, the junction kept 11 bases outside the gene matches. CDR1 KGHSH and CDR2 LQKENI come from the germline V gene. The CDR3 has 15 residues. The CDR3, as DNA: TGTGCCAGCTCCCCCCCAGGGGGCGCAGGGGAGACCCAGTACTTC. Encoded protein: CASSPPGGAGETQYF.